This TCR beta chain was sequenced for a study of T cell responses to AZD1222 COVID-19 vaccine. Sequenced by immunoSEQ multiplex PCR; TCRdb stores in-frame clones only, minus some. The data show more than 70,000 clones, approximately 90% seen once. Germline CDR1 DFQATT, CDR2 SNEGSKA (reference sequence). Trimming stripped 3 bases from V and 4 bases from J, with 7 bases between. CDR3 length: 12 residues. The material sequenced was peripheral blood, taken 28 days after the second AZD1222 dose. This chain links TRBV20-1 with TRBJ1-5; tentatively, D is TRBD1 (5 bases). This clonotype was obtained from an adult who received the AZD1222 COVID-19 vaccine. The CDR3 sequence is CSASSGNQPQHF. The CDR3 nucleotides are TGCAGTGCTAGTTCAGGGAATCAGCCCCAGCATTTT.